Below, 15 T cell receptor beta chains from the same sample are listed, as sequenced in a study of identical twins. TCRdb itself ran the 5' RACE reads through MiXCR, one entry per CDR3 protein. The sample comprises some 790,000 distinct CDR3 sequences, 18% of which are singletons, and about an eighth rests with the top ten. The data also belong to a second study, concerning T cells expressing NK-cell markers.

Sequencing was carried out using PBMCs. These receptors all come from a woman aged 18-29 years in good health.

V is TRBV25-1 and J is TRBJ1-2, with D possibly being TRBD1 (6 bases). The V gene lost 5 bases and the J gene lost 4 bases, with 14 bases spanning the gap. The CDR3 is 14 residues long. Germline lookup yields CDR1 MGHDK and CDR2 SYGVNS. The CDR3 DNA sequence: TGTGCCAGCAGTCCTTCGGGGGGCGGCTATGGCTACACCTTC. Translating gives CASSPSGGGYGYTF.

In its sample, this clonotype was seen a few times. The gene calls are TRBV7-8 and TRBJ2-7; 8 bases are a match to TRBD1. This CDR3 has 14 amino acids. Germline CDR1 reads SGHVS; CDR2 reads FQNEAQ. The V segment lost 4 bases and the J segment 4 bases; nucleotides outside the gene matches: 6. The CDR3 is CASSSQGAEYEQYF. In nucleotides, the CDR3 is TGTGCCAGCAGCTCTCAGGGGGCAGAGTACGAGCAGTACTTC. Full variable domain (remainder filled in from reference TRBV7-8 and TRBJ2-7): GAGVSQSPRYKVAKRGQDVALRCDPISGHVSLFWYQQALGQGPEFLTYFQNEAQLDKSGLPSDRFFAERPEGSVSTLKIQRTQQEDSAVYLCASSSQGAEYEQYFGPGTRLTVT.

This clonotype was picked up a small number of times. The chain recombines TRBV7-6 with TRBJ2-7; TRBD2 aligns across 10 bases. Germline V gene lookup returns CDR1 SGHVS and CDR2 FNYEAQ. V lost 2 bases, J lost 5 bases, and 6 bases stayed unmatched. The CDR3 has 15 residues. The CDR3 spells CASSLLAGAGHEQYF. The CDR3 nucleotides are TGTGCCAGCAGCTTACTAGCGGGAGCAGGGCACGAGCAGTACTTC.

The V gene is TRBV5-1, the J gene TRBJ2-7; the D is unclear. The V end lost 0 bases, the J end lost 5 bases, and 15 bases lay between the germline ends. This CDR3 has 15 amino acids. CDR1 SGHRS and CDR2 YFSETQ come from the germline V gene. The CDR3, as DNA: TGCGCCAGCAGCTTGGCAGTAATTCCGTCCGACGAGCAGTACTTC. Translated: CASSLAVIPSDEQYF.

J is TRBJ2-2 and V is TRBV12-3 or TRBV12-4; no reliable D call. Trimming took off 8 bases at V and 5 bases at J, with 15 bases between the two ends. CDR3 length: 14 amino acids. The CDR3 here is CASSLTPRTGELFF. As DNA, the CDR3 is TGTGCCAGCTCCCTGACCCCCAGGACCGGGGAGCTGTTTTTT.

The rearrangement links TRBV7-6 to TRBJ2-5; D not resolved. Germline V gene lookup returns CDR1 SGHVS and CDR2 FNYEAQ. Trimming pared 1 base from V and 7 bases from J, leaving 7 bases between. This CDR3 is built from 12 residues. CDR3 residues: CASSLVSRTQYF. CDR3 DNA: TGTGCCAGCAGCTTAGTTTCGAGGACCCAGTACTTC.

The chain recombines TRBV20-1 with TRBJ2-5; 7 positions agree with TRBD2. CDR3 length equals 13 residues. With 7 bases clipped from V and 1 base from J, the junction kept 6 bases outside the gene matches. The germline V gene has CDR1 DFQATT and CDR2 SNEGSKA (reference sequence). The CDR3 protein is CSVSRGIQETQYF. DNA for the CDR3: TGCAGTGTCTCGCGGGGGATCCAAGAGACCCAGTACTTC.

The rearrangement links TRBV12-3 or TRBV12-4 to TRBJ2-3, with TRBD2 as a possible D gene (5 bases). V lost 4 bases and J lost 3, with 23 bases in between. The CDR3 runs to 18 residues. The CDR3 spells CASSSLGLPETETDTQYF. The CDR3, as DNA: TGTGCCAGCAGTTCACTTGGACTGCCCGAAACCGAGACAGATACGCAGTATTTT.

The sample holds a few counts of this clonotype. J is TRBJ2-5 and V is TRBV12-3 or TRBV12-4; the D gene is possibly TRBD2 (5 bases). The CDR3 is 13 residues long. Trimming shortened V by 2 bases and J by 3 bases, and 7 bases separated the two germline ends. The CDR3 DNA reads TGTGCCAGCAGTTTAAACGGGAAAGAGACCCAGTACTTC. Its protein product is CASSLNGKETQYF.

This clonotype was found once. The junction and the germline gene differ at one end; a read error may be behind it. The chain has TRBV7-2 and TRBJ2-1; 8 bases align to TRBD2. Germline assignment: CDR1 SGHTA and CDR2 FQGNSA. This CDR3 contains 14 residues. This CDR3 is CASSLYKRGPAVLF. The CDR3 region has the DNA TGTGCCAGCAGCTTATATAAGCGGGGGCCCGCCGTGCTCTTC.

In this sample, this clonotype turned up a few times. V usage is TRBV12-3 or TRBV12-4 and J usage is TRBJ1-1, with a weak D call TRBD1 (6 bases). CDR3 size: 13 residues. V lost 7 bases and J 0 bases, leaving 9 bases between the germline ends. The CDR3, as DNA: TGTGCCAGCAAGAGGGGGATGAACACTGAAGCTTTCTTT. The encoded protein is CASKRGMNTEAFF.

The chain's CDR3 is CASSLAIGAELDTQYF. In nucleotides, the CDR3 is TGTGCCAGCAGCTTAGCGATTGGGGCGGAGCTGGATACGCAGTATTTT. This sequence joins TRBV7-9 and TRBJ2-3; the D gene is possibly TRBD1 (5 bases). This CDR3 is 16 amino acids long. Germline V gene sequence: CDR1 SEHNR, CDR2 FQNEAQ (reference sequence). V lost 0 bases and J 6 bases, leaving 16 bases between the germline ends.

CDR3 sequence (DNA): TGCGCCAGCTACAGGGACAGCAGCCAAGAGACCCAGTACTTC. This encodes CASYRDSSQETQYF. This sequence joins TRBV5-1 and TRBJ2-5, with 7 nucleotides matching TRBD1. The germline V gene has CDR1 SGHRS and CDR2 YFSETQ. The CDR3 loop spans 14 amino acids. Trimming at V came to 7 bases and at J to 1 base, leaving 7 bases not matched to a gene.

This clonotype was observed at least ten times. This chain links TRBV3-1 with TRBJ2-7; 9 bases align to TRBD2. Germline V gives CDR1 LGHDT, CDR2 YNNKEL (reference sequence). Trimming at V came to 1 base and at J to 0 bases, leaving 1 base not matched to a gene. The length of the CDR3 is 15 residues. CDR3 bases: TGTGCCAGCAGCCAAGGACTAGCGGTCTCCTACGAGCAGTACTTC. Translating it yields CASSQGLAVSYEQYF.

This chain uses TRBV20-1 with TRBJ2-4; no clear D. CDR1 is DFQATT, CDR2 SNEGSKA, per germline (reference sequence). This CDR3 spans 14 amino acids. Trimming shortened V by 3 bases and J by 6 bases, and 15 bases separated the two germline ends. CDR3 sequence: CSASGRAGGNIQYF. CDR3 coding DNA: TGCAGTGCTAGTGGCCGGGCCGGCGGAAACATTCAGTACTTC.